A selection of T cell receptor beta chains follows, all from one sample in a study of cytomegalovirus exposure and HLA in healthy donors. The data were produced by immunoSEQ multiplex PCR, yet TCRdb's version contains in-frame clones alone and is incomplete. There are roughly 100,000 clones in the sample; about 71% occur only once, and roughly 0.76% lies in the top ten. What was sequenced was PBMCs. All receptors come from a boy between 10 and 17 years old in good health and CMV-seronegative. Both conserved end residues are part of each CDR3.

>TRBV7-2|TRBJ1-2
CASSLNQIGGYTF
>TRBV28|TRBJ1-6
CASSQGLSYNSPLHF
>TRBV5-1|TRBJ1-1
CASSPDRGTEAFF
>TRBV28|TRBJ2-3
CASTPQDRYTDTQYF
>TRBV6-5|TRBJ2-1
CASSYGRGTGPNEQFF
>TRBV4-1|TRBJ1-5
CASSQDGGTAYQPQHF
>TRBV9|TRBJ2-5
CASSGWTSGKETQYF
>TRBV5-1|TRBJ1-4
CASSLQGINEKLFF
>TRBV10-3|TRBJ1-1
CAISESLVSEAFF
>TRBV19|TRBJ2-7
CASSPRTSLYEQYF
>TRBV5-4|TRBJ1-3
CASSSGTTMSSGNTIYF
>TRBV12-2|TRBJ1-5
CASRLGGGDNQPQHF
>TRBV28|TRBJ1-1
CASSTAHFEAFF
>TRBV28|TRBJ1-2
CASSPRTDYGYTF
>TRBV5-4|TRBJ1-1
CASTFNRAMNTEAFF
>TRBV9|TRBJ1-6
CASSEGQSSGSPLHF
>TRBV9|TRBJ2-2
CASSEGTSPNTGELFF
>TRBV5-1|TRBJ1-1
CASSLVARGGTEAFF
>TRBV5-3|TRBJ2-5
CARSDRGETQYF
>TRBV5-4|TRBJ2-6
CASSSSGAGANVLTF
>TRBV5-6|TRBJ2-3
CASSSGLTDTQYF
>TRBV29-1|TRBJ2-3
CSVAGGVRTDTQYF
>TRBV2|TRBJ1-1
CASSGTTGAFF
>TRBV7-2|TRBJ2-7
CASSQQGRLYEQYF
>TRBV28|TRBJ1-2
CASSQGAWGYTF
>TRBV6-1|TRBJ2-7
CASSVGLAGAREQYF
>TRBV11-3|TRBJ2-5
CASSLFPDSQETQYF
>TRBV27|TRBJ2-1
CASRPSGSIHNEQFF
>TRBV5-8|TRBJ1-1
CASSSLGWSTEAFF
>TRBV5-1|TRBJ2-5
CASSFGQGQETQYF
>TRBV2|TRBJ2-7
CASSLGTGGAYEQYF
>TRBV27|TRBJ2-1
CASSLRTSGTLSGYNEQFF